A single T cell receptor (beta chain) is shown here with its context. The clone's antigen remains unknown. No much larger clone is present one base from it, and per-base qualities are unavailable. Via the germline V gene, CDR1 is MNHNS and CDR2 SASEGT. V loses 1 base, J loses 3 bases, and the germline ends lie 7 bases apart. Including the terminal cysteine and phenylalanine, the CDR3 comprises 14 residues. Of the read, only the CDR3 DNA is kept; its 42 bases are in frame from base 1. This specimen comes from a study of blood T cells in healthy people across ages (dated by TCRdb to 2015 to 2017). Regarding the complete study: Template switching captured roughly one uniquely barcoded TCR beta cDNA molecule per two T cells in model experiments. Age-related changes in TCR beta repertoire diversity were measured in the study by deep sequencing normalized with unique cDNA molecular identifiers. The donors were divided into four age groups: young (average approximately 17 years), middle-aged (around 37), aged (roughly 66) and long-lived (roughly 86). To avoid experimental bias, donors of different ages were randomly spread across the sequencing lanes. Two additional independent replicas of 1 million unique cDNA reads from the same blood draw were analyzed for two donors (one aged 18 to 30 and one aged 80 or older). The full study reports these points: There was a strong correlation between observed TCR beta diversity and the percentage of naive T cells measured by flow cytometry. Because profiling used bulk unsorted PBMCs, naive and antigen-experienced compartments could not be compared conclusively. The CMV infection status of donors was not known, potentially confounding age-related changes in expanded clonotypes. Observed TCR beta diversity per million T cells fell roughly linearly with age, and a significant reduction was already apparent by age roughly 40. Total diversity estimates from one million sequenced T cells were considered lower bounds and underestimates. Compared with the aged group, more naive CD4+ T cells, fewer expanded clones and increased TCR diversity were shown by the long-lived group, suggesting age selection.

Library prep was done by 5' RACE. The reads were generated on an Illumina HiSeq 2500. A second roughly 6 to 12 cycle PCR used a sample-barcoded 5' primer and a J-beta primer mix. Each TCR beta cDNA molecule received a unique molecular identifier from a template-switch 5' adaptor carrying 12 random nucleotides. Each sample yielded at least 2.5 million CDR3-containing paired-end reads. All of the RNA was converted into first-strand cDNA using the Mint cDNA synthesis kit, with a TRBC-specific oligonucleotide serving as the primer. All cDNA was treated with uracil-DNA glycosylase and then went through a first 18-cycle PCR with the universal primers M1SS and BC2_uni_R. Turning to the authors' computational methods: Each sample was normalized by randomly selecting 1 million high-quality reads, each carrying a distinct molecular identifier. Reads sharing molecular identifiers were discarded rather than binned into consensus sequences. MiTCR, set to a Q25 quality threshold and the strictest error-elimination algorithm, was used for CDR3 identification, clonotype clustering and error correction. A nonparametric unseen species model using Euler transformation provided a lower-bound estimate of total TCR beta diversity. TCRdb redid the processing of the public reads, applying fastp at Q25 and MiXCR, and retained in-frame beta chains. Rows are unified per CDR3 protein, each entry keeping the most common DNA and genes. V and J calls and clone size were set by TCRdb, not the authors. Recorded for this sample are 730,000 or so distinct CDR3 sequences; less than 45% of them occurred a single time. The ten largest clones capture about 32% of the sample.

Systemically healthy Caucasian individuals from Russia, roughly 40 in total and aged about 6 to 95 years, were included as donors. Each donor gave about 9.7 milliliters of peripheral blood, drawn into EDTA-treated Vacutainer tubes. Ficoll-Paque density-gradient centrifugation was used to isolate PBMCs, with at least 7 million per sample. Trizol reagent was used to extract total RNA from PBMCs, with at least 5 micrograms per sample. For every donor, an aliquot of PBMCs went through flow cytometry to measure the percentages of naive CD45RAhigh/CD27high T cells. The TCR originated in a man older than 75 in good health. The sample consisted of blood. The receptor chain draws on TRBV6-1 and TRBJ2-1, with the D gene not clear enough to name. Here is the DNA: TGTGCCAGCAGTGAAGGGGTCAGCTACAATGAGCAGTTCTTC. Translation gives CASSEGVSYNEQFF.